This T cell receptor beta chain is drawn from a study of long-term antiretroviral therapy in people with HIV (dated by TCRdb to between 2021 and 2023). With regard to the full study: The earliest samples were collected approximately a decade before the 2015 WHO recommendation for immediate ART, a period when ART was typically delayed until CD4 counts fell. A retrospective serial study tested whether changes in peripheral blood TRB repertoire composition and diversity were associated with ART initiation and durable HIV suppression. A total of under 250 cryopreserved PBMC samples came from around 30 adults with confirmed HIV infection and were collected serially over a mean of about six years (range 1-12). Among the roughly 30 participants with HIV, around 10 were female. No cross-contamination during QIAcube processing was shown when test extractions of a monoclonal T-cell line were performed alongside fewer than 40 polyclonal samples.

Participants were included only if at least one PBMC sample before ART initiation and at least two post-ART samples were available. Every participant with HIV received treatment in the United States of America. Before DNA extraction, cryopreserved samples of roughly 0.85-11 million PBMC were thawed and then washed. At the time of the earliest PBMC sample, participants with HIV were aged between about 20 and 55 years. Each participant contributed PBMC samples from 1-4 timepoints before ART initiation and 2-8 timepoints after ART initiation, with a median of 7 samples. For every participant, serial HIV viral load, CD4+ T-cell count, ART history and demographic data were obtained. Using a Qiagen kit on a QIAcube, genomic DNA was extracted from unsorted PBMC, with samples processed in batches of 12. With regard to this clone: Its binding antigen is unknown. No per-base quality is available; no much larger clone lies one base away.

The immunoSEQ hsTCRB v3.0 assay was used at survey level resolution to sequence the TRB variable region. A depth of roughly 35,000-50,000 T-cell genomes per sample was targeted for TRB sequencing. TRB libraries were pooled and sequenced on an Illumina MiSeq using a v3 150-cycle kit. Concerning the study's data processing: Analysis of repertoires was carried out in R inside a reproducible Nextflow workflow spanning QC, data transformation and analysis. LymphoSeq2, an R package for AIRR-Seq data exploration, was used to implement custom analyses. A few samples that produced fewer than 5000 total TRB sequences were removed, so 150 to 200 HIV repertoires were analyzed. Among the roughly 190 retained HIV repertoires, roughly 60 were collected before ART initiation and 129 were collected after ART initiation. Repertoires were downsampled to 5000 TRB nucleotide sequences, and summary statistics were averaged over 100 downsampling iterations. Only TRB sequences with CDR3 regions of at least seven amino acids were retained for analysis. Two measures captured diversity: a Shannon entropy-derived clonality score and the Gini coefficient. In repertoire networks, the top 5000 CDR3 amino acid sequences were linked whenever an edit distance of one separated two sequences. Antigen specificity groups and MHC restriction were predicted for TRB CDR3 amino acid sequences with GLIPH2. To flag known CMV, EBV, HIV or tissue antigen associations, CDR3 amino acid sequences were matched against VDJdb and McPAS-TCR. Pre-ART, post-ART and control groups were compared with Wilcoxon signed-rank tests and Holm-Bonferroni correction. Held by TCRdb, this immuneACCESS table contains in-frame sequences only and omits some clones. Under half of the omission traces to an unresolved V gene where checked; the cause of the rest is unknown. That table is the source of V, J and clone size, and D and trimming were worked out from the DNA. The sample records about 35,000 clones, approximately 94% of which are singletons. About 3.6% of the sample is taken by the ten largest.

The study at large found these results: Samples dated from the mid-2000s to the late 2010s, and the ART regimens used may be less effective than current ones. Compared with controls, HIV repertoires had narrower CDR3 length ranges, and the network structure pointed to an antigen-experienced repertoire that shifted only slightly toward naive after ART. Owing to limited PBMC availability, only the TCR beta chain was sequenced, without alpha chain pairing. ART initiation was associated with a significant increase in TRB diversity, but diversity stayed significantly below transplant donor controls even after long-term ART. Inferences about post-ART repertoire changes were limited because no data were available on ART adherence, viral resistance or therapy changes. Because pre-ART samples had limited cell numbers, profiling was done on unsorted PBMC rather than on sorted CD4+ and CD8+ T cells. At every time point, the repertoire was dominated by expanded TRB clones first identified before ART initiation, although this dominance fluctuated and, in many PLHIV, declined after ART.

The sequencing used unsorted PBMCs, collected 4.1 years after starting antiretroviral therapy. This receptor was taken from a woman between 45 and 60 years old with HIV.

The CDR3 reads CASSVGRPGTSGYFKETQYF. The DNA sequence is as follows: TGTGCCAGCAGCGTAGGCCGGCCCGGGACTAGCGGATATTTTAAAGAGACCCAGTACTTC. The chain is assembled from TRBV9 and TRBJ2-5; TRBD2 fits 11 bases in the junction. V is trimmed back by 0 bases and J by 3 bases, and the junction contains 16 bases that no gene match accounts for. The CDR3 measures 20 amino acids from cysteine to phenylalanine. Only the CDR3 part of the read is kept: 60 bases, read in frame from the first base. For CDR1 and CDR2, the germline V gene lists SGDLS and YYNGEE.